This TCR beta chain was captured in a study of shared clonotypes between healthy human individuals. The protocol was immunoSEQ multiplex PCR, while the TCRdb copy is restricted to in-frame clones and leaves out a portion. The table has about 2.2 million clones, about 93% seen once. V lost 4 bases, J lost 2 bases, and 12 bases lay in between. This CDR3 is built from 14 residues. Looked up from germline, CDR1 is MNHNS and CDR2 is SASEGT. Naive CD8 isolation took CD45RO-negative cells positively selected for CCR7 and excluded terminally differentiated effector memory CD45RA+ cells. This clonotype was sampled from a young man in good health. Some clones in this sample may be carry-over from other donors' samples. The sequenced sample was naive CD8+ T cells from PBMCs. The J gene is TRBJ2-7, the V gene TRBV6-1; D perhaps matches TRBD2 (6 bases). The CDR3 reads CASSVHGRAYEQYF. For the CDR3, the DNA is TGTGCCAGCAGTGTCCACGGGAGAGCCTACGAGCAGTACTTC.